Listed below are T cell receptor beta chains from one sample, sequenced in a study of CD8 T cells in Susac syndrome. In TCRdb, the immunoSEQ multiplex PCR reads were re-called with MiXCR into one record per CDR3 protein. Of approximately 230,000 distinct CDR3 sequences in the sample, 80% to 95% are singletons; the top ten hold 0.065% to 0.075%. Input material: CD4+ T cells from PBMCs. These receptors were collected from a human donor with multiple sclerosis. Both conserved end residues are trimmed from each CDR3. A D gene is named only where the DNA matches it firmly. Only some rows state a clone size, as once, few, many or a class for expanded clones.

v_gene	j_gene	d_gene	abundance	CDR3aa
TRBV7-9	TRBJ2-3	.	.	ASSPPTVADTQY
TRBV30	TRBJ2-7	TRBD2	.	AWRDPRGSGATYEQY
TRBV27	TRBJ2-2	.	.	ASLQFPPGELF
TRBV3-1	TRBJ1-1	.	.	ASTSMGYAAEAF
TRBV30	TRBJ2-7	.	.	AWSVTGVGYEQY
TRBV20-1	TRBJ2-3	.	.	SASPRTDTQY
TRBV28	TRBJ1-2	.	.	ASSLLTAGGGYT
TRBV10-2	TRBJ1-5	.	.	ASSEGQPYQPQH
TRBV20-1	TRBJ2-7	.	.	SATGYEQY
TRBV3-1	TRBJ2-3	.	.	ASSLDPGSTFGTDTQY
TRBV5-1	TRBJ2-5	TRBD2	once	ASSLAGGRAEETQY
TRBV29-1	TRBJ1-2	.	.	SVITGGGYGYT
TRBV11-2	TRBJ1-1	.	.	ASSLGIGTTEAF
TRBV2	TRBJ2-7	.	once	ASSVSRAPFSYEQY
TRBV10-3	TRBJ1-2	TRBD1	.	AISGVQGVYGYT
TRBV2	TRBJ2-7	.	.	ASMYSNSYEQY
TRBV4-1	TRBJ1-2	.	.	ASSQDRGRDGYT
TRBV20-1	TRBJ1-6	.	.	SARDGGGPGVAPLH
TRBV7-9	TRBJ1-1	.	.	ASSLGSADRAF
TRBV12-3/TRBV12-4	TRBJ2-5	.	.	ASSFEQQETQY
TRBV30	TRBJ2-5	.	once	AWSGTRLPTQETQY
TRBV27	TRBJ2-2	.	.	ASGRQVNTGELF
TRBV11-1	TRBJ2-1	TRBD1	.	ASSERTGGIGNEQF
TRBV2	TRBJ2-5	.	few	ASRPRAHQETQY
TRBV5-1	TRBJ1-1	.	once	ASTRDGEPSEAF
TRBV19	TRBJ1-4	TRBD1	.	ASRRTGGAEKLF
TRBV6-2/TRBV6-3	TRBJ2-3	.	.	ASSNSGRMPDTQY
TRBV15	TRBJ1-6	.	.	ATSRELSGRSPLH
TRBV4-1	TRBJ2-1	TRBD1	.	ASSQVKGTDHYNEQF
TRBV6-5	TRBJ1-6	.	.	ASSPGRDGSPLH
TRBV4-2	TRBJ1-5	.	.	ASSQVQGEPQH
TRBV11-2	TRBJ1-1	.	.	ASSTTAGSEAF
TRBV2	TRBJ1-1	TRBD1	.	ASSARQGGTEAF
TRBV4-1	TRBJ1-5	TRBD1	.	ASSHNSGTGFGQPQH
TRBV7-2	TRBJ2-7	.	.	ASSTDRNVRQY
TRBV6-5	TRBJ1-6	TRBD1	.	ASRARQGPNSPLH
TRBV7-9	TRBJ1-1	.	few	ASSPAFGEAF
TRBV6-5	TRBJ1-2	.	.	ASRGERTNYGYT
TRBV29-1	TRBJ2-1	.	.	SVLVGTGSYFEF
TRBV29-1	TRBJ2-2	TRBD1	.	SVVTGDTGELF
TRBV19	TRBJ2-2	TRBD1	.	ASSTDSGGLTGELF
TRBV12-3/TRBV12-4	TRBJ1-1	.	.	ASSFLGRTEAF
TRBV28	TRBJ1-5	.	.	ASTRGTNQPQH
TRBV6-5	TRBJ1-2	.	.	ASSYSGGSSSGYT
TRBV5-4	TRBJ2-1	.	once	ASSTQSQAGNEQF
TRBV2	TRBJ2-2	TRBD1	.	ASKDRANTGELF
TRBV24-1	TRBJ2-5	TRBD1	.	ATSEGRGPRETQY
TRBV6-5	TRBJ1-6	.	.	ASSLRVENSPLH
TRBV5-1	TRBJ2-7	.	.	ASSLSFDSYEQY
TRBV3-1	TRBJ1-2	.	.	ASSRAQGVNYGYT
TRBV29-1	TRBJ2-7	.	once	SVVYFGYEQY
TRBV6-1	TRBJ1-5	.	.	ASSPGPGEPQH